Following are 6 T cell receptor beta chains from one sample sequenced in a study of OX40 agonist ivuxolimab in advanced cancers. Clones were sequenced by immunoSEQ multiplex PCR, and TCRdb holds only the in-frame ones, with some missing. Of over 85,000 clones listed, about 85% are singletons. The source material was CD4+ or CD8+ T cells sorted from blood, sampled in a trial of the OX40 agonist ivuxolimab. These receptor sequences come from an adult with an advanced solid tumor such as melanoma, head and neck, liver or kidney cancer.

For the CDR3, the DNA is TGTGCCAGCAGCGTAGCGGGTCGGAACACTGAAGCTTTCTTT. Translated, it gives CASSVAGRNTEAFF. The rearrangement links TRBV9 to TRBJ1-1; D ambiguous. Trimming took 0 bases from V and 1 from J, leaving 7 bases between them. From germline, CDR1 is SGDLS and CDR2 YYNGEE. CDR3 size: 14 residues.

V is TRBV5-1 and J is TRBJ2-3; D gene unclear. Trimming shortened V by 0 bases and J by 4 bases, and 9 bases separated the two germline ends. Germline V CDR1 and CDR2: SGHRS, YFSETQ. This CDR3 region has 14 residues. This CDR3 is CASSLVPDADTQYF. Here the CDR3 DNA reads TGCGCCAGCAGCTTGGTACCAGACGCAGATACGCAGTATTTT.

The rearrangement links TRBV7-3 to TRBJ1-1; 10 bases map to TRBD1. Germline V gene data show CDR1 as SGHTA and CDR2 as FQGTGA. The CDR3 is made up of 13 amino acids. With 5 bases clipped from V and 8 bases from J, the junction kept 5 bases outside the gene matches. CDR3 DNA: TGTGCCAGCAGCCCGGGACAGGGGTTAGAAGCTTTCTTT. Its protein is CASSPGQGLEAFF.

The chain couples TRBV7-2 to TRBJ1-2, with 7 bases identical to TRBD1. The V segment lost 0 bases and the J segment 4 bases; nucleotides outside the gene matches: 2. The germline V gene encodes CDR1 SGHTA and CDR2 FQGNSA. The CDR3 is 14 amino acids. CDR3 nucleotides: TGTGCCAGCAGCTTAGCGGGACAGTCCTATGGCTACACCTTC. As protein: CASSLAGQSYGYTF.

This chain links TRBV6-5 with TRBJ1-2; D is unclear. The V gene's germline CDR1 is MNHEY and CDR2 SVGAGI. Between the trimmed V and J ends, which lost 5 bases and 4 bases, there was a span of 8 bases. CDR3 size: 12 residues. The DNA of the CDR3 is TGTGCCAGCAGTATCCAGTCCTATGGCTACACCTTC. Its translation: CASSIQSYGYTF.

The chain employs TRBV11-2 and TRBJ2-3; the match to TRBD2 covers 10 bases. This CDR3 region has 18 residues. CDR1 SGHAT and CDR2 FQNNGV come from the germline V gene. J was trimmed by 2 bases and V by 0 bases; bases with no gene match: 8. CDR3 sequence reads: CASSLEGPSGGLTDTQYF. The CDR3, as DNA: TGTGCCAGCAGCTTAGAAGGGCCTAGCGGGGGCCTCACAGATACGCAGTATTTT.